The clone carrying this T cell receptor beta chain was counted at least ten times. The antigen remains undetermined. Molecular barcoded adaptors covering alpha/delta and beta/gamma chains were used on around 400 ng RNA. TCRdb independently ran MiXCR on the reads; one entry per CDR3 protein. Found here are fewer than 75,000 distinct CDR3 sequences, 20% of them singletons; the top ten hold approximately 17%. The record originates from a study of read filtering for tumor transcriptome and immune sequencing. Study-wide context: R-ISS stage counts were 8 or 9 for I, approximately 15 for II, 6 or 7 for III. General study results and limits: Dropping single-read clonotypes raised IR-seq and RNA-seq shared-clonotype correlation. The sorted CD138-negative fraction was a mixed bone marrow immune population, not purified T cells.

Trimming stripped 4 bases from V and 5 bases from J, with 8 bases between. CDR1 is ENHRY, CDR2 SYGVKD, per germline. The CDR3 has 12 amino acids. The rearrangement joins TRBV10-3 to TRBJ2-5; possibly TRBD1 for D (6 bases). The receptor was isolated from a donor at least 40 years old with multiple myeloma. The source material was a population of CD138-negative cells sorted from bone marrow. The CDR3 loop reads CAISGGLETQYF. The CDR3 region has the DNA TGTGCCATCAGTGGGGGGCTGGAGACCCAGTACTTC.